A selection of T cell receptor beta chains follows, all from one sample in a study of shared clonotypes between healthy human individuals. Here immunoSEQ multiplex PCR was the method, and the copy in TCRdb shows in-frame clones only, minus some. In the table there are roughly 2.2 million clones, roughly 90% of which are singletons. The sequencing input was naive CD4+ T cells from PBMCs. These TCRs come from a man in his late teens or twenties in good health. Some clones in this sample may be carry-over from other donors' samples. Each CDR3 is given with its conserved first and last residue. Each record gives: CDR3 length, D gene, J gene, clone size, V gene, CDR3 DNA, CDR3 protein. D genes are given only for firm matches. Where a row states a size, it is once, few, many or the class of an expanded clone; other rows omit it.

>13|-|TRBJ1-4|-|TRBV18
TGTGCCAGCACCAAGGCAACTAATGAAAAACTGTTTTTT
CASTKATNEKLFF
>15|TRBD2|TRBJ2-5|-|TRBV15
TGTGCCACCAGCCCCCGCAGGACTAGCCAAGAGACCCAGTACTTC
CATSPRRTSQETQYF
>13|-|TRBJ2-3|-|TRBV6-4
TGTGCCAGCAGTGAATTCAACTCAGATACGCAGTATTTT
CASSEFNSDTQYF
>12|-|TRBJ2-7|-|TRBV5-8
TGTGCCAGCAGTCGGGACCCCTACGAGCAGTACTTC
CASSRDPYEQYF
>15|-|TRBJ2-5|-|TRBV5-1
TGCGCCAGCAGCGGGTCTGGGACCGACGACGAGACCCAGTACTTC
CASSGSGTDDETQYF
>15|-|TRBJ1-6|-|TRBV30
TGTGCCTGGAGTGCAGGGGCCGTCTATAATTCACCCCTCCACTTT
CAWSAGAVYNSPLHF
>16|-|TRBJ2-7|-|TRBV7-2
TGTGCCAGCAGTCCCTCACCGGGAACAGCTGTTTACGAGCAGTACTTC
CASSPSPGTAVYEQYF
>16|TRBD1|TRBJ1-2|-|TRBV19
TGTGCCAGTAGTATAGGCCCGACAGGGGGCCACTATGGCTACACCTTC
CASSIGPTGGHYGYTF
>13|-|TRBJ1-2|once|TRBV7-9
TGTGCCAGCTTCGATGCAGGGAACTATGGCTACACCTTC
CASFDAGNYGYTF
>16|-|TRBJ2-5|-|TRBV6-4
TGTGCCAGCAGTGACTCTGGGCGGACCAACCAAGAGACCCAGTACTTC
CASSDSGRTNQETQYF
>13|-|TRBJ2-1|-|TRBV6-6
TGTGCCAGCAGTTATGACAGCTACAATGAGCAGTTCTTC
CASSYDSYNEQFF
>15|-|TRBJ1-1|-|TRBV7-9
TGTGCCAGCAGCTCCGGGTGGCAGATGAACACTGAAGCTTTCTTT
CASSSGWQMNTEAFF
>16|-|TRBJ2-2|-|TRBV4-2
TGTGCCAGCAGCCGGCTGTTTCAGGGGAACACCGGGGAGCTGTTTTTT
CASSRLFQGNTGELFF
>17|TRBD2|TRBJ2-1|once|TRBV30
TGTGCCTGGAGTGTAACCCGGAGCGGGAGCTCCTACAATGAGCAGTTCTTC
CAWSVTRSGSSYNEQFF
>14|TRBD1|TRBJ2-3|-|TRBV4-3
TGCGCCAGCAGTCTGACAGGGTACCCAGATACGCAGTATTTT
CASSLTGYPDTQYF
>15|-|TRBJ2-2|-|TRBV19
TGTGCCAGTAGTCATCGACGGGTGAACACCGGGGAGCTGTTTTTT
CASSHRRVNTGELFF
>14|TRBD1|TRBJ1-1|-|TRBV5-6
TGTGCCAGCAGCTTCACAGGGGGGAGCACTGAAGCTTTCTTT
CASSFTGGSTEAFF
>12|-|TRBJ1-1|-|TRBV29-1
TGCAGCGTTGAGCTCCCGAACACTGAAGCTTTCTTT
CSVELPNTEAFF
>17|TRBD2|TRBJ2-1|-|TRBV7-3
TGTGCCAGCAGCTTAATTGCTAGCGGGAGGGCCCTCGATGAGCAGTTCTTC
CASSLIASGRALDEQFF
>11|-|TRBJ1-5|once|TRBV28
TGTGCCAGCCAGCGCAATCAGCCCCAGCATTTT
CASQRNQPQHF
>15|-|TRBJ1-4|-|TRBV7-6
TGTGCCAGCAGCGCCGGCCTTACTCCGGCGGAAAAACTGTTTTTT
CASSAGLTPAEKLFF
>16|-|TRBJ1-2|-|TRBV4-3
TGCGCCAGCAGCCGATTCATAAGGGAAGGGAACTATGGCTACACCTTC
CASSRFIREGNYGYTF
>16|TRBD2|TRBJ2-7|once|TRBV5-6
TGTGCCAGCAGCTTCTTGATTAGTGGGAGGGACTACGAGCAGTACTTC
CASSFLISGRDYEQYF
>15|-|TRBJ2-3|-|TRBV7-2
TGTGCCAGCAGCTTAGACGGGCAGGGTACAGATACGCAGTATTTT
CASSLDGQGTDTQYF
>15|TRBD1|TRBJ1-5|-|TRBV15
TGTGCCACCAGCAGAGAGGACAGGGGAAATCAGCCCCAGCATTTT
CATSREDRGNQPQHF
>20|-|TRBJ2-2|-|TRBV19
TGTGCCAGTAGTATAGATCTTTGGGGTAGTCACGTTGGTGTTGGCGGGGAGCTGTTTTTT
CASSIDLWGSHVGVGGELFF
>16|TRBD2|TRBJ2-1|-|TRBV4-2
TGTGCCAGCAGACGTAGCGGGAGCGGCTCCTACAATGAGCAGTTCTTC
CASRRSGSGSYNEQFF
>14|-|TRBJ2-1|-|TRBV7-2
TGTGCCAGCAGCTTAGTTGTTTGGGACAATGAGCAGTTCTTC
CASSLVVWDNEQFF
>17|-|TRBJ2-7|once|TRBV12-1
TGTGCCAGCAGCCCCCCCTTTATCTGGGGGAGAGAGGGCGAGCAGTACTTC
CASSPPFIWGREGEQYF
>15|-|TRBJ1-5|-|TRBV4-1
TGCGCCAGCAGCCCCTTGGGACTAGTCAATCAGCCCCAGCATTTT
CASSPLGLVNQPQHF
>16|-|TRBJ1-5|-|TRBV18
TGTGCCAGCTCACCAGGCGGGGACGGGTCAGATCAGCCCCAGCATTTT
CASSPGGDGSDQPQHF
>17|-|TRBJ1-5|-|TRBV4-1
TGCGCCAGCAGCCAGGGTTCGTCGGGGAGAAGCAATCAGCCCCAGCATTTT
CASSQGSSGRSNQPQHF
>15|-|TRBJ1-1|-|TRBV5-1
TGCGCCAGCAGCTTGAGACAGAGTATGAACACTGAAGCTTTCTTT
CASSLRQSMNTEAFF
>14|-|TRBJ1-2|few|TRBV5-4
TGTGCCAGCAGCCCCGACAGGACTCACTATGGCTACACCTTC
CASSPDRTHYGYTF
>17|-|TRBJ1-4|-|TRBV7-9
TGTGCCAGCAGCACCGTCGAAGGGCAGGTCGGTAATGAAAAACTGTTTTTT
CASSTVEGQVGNEKLFF
>16|TRBD2|TRBJ2-3|once|TRBV11-2
TGTGCCAGCAGCCCTAAACTAGCGGGAGTGGCAGATACGCAGTATTTT
CASSPKLAGVADTQYF
>16|TRBD1|TRBJ2-3|-|TRBV18
TGTGCCAGCTCAACCAGACAGGGACGGAGCACAGATACGCAGTATTTT
CASSTRQGRSTDTQYF
>22|TRBD2|TRBJ2-1|-|TRBV4-2
TGTGCCAGCAGCCAAGTACCGGGACTAGCGGGAGGCCCGCTTAACTCCTACAATGAGCAGTTCTTC
CASSQVPGLAGGPLNSYNEQFF
>16|TRBD2|TRBJ2-1|-|TRBV30
TGTGCCTGGAGGCCCGATGGAGCGGGAGGGTACAATGAGCAGTTCTTC
CAWRPDGAGGYNEQFF
>16|TRBD2|TRBJ2-1|-|TRBV19
TGTGCCAGTAGTAAGGGGCTTTTCAGCGGGAGAAATGAGCAGTTCTTC
CASSKGLFSGRNEQFF
>14|TRBD1|TRBJ1-5|-|TRBV2
TGTGCCAGCAGTCGACAGGGAAGGGTTCAGCCCCAGCATTTT
CASSRQGRVQPQHF
>14|-|TRBJ2-2|few|TRBV7-9
TGTGCCAGCAGCGTACAGGGGAACACCGGGGAGCTGTTTTTT
CASSVQGNTGELFF
>19|TRBD2|TRBJ2-3|-|TRBV4-1
TGCGCCAGCAGCCAAGCTCTAGCGGGAGGGCCTCTACACACAGATACGCAGTATTTT
CASSQALAGGPLHTDTQYF
>17|TRBD2|TRBJ2-3|-|TRBV7-3
TGTGCCAGCAGCTTAAATCCGAGCGGGAGAAGGACAGATACGCAGTATTTT
CASSLNPSGRRTDTQYF
>13|-|TRBJ2-3|-|TRBV10-1
TGCGCCAGCGGGGACGGGAGCACAGATACGCAGTATTTT
CASGDGSTDTQYF